Below, 23 T cell receptor beta chains from the same sample are listed, as sequenced in a study of shared clonotypes between healthy human individuals. TCRdb keeps only in-frame clones here, not all; method: immunoSEQ multiplex PCR. Counted here are under 2.5 million clones, roughly 90% occurring once; the ten biggest clones make up about 0.36%. Sequenced material: naive CD4+ T cells from PBMCs. The subset was: CD45RA+ positively selected. Receptors originate from a man between 18 and 29 years old in good health. Some clones in this sample may be carry-over from other donors' samples.

Worth noting for this clone: The same CDR3 also results from other DNA sequences found in this sample. The V gene is TRBV5-1, the J gene TRBJ2-2, with TRBD2 matching over 9 bases. V lost 1 base, J lost 0 bases, and 1 base stayed unmatched. CDR3 length: 16 amino acids. Per germline, CDR1 SGHRS and CDR2 YFSETQ. This CDR3 is CASSLLAGANTGELFF. CDR3 bases: TGCGCCAGCAGCTTGTTAGCGGGAGCGAACACCGGGGAGCTGTTTTTT.

The chain combines TRBV28 with TRBJ1-5; D possibly corresponds to TRBD1 (6 bases). Per the germline V gene, CDR1 is MDHEN and CDR2 is SYDVKM. V was clipped by 3 bases and J by 3 bases, with 15 bases between them. The CDR3 loop spans 16 amino acids. The CDR3 protein is CASSFRQGSFNQPQHF. The CDR3 DNA follows: TGTGCCAGCAGTTTCAGGCAGGGGAGTTTCAATCAGCCCCAGCATTTT.

V usage is TRBV10-3 and J usage is TRBJ1-1, with 8 bases that match TRBD1. Germline V CDR1 and CDR2: ENHRY, SYGVKD. Trimming cost V 3 bases and J 6 bases; bases outside gene matches: 6. The CDR3 has 14 amino acids. CDR3 in DNA: TGTGCCATCAGTGATCCGACAGGGGTGGCTGAAGCTTTCTTT. It translates to CAISDPTGVAEAFF.

The rearrangement joins TRBV6-1 to TRBJ2-3; TRBD1 matches 8 bases. The CDR3 length is 15 residues. Germline V CDR1 and CDR2: MNHNS, SASEGT. The V and J ends lost 5 bases and 1 base, in that order; junction bases with no gene match: 5. The CDR3: CASSSGGAGTDTQYF. The CDR3 bases are TGTGCCAGCAGTTCAGGGGGCGCGGGCACAGATACGCAGTATTTT.

V gene TRBV18 combines with J gene TRBJ2-3; unclear D gene. V was clipped by 3 bases and J by 2 bases, with 18 bases between them. CDR1 and CDR2 from the germline V gene are KGHSH and LQKENI. The CDR3 runs to 17 residues. The CDR3 region is CASSPALFLGATDTQYF. CDR3 nucleotides: TGTGCCAGCTCACCTGCCCTTTTCCTCGGCGCCACAGATACGCAGTATTTT.

J is TRBJ2-5 and V is TRBV30; D possibly matches TRBD1 or TRBD2 (5 bases each). Germline V gene data show CDR1 as GTSNPN and CDR2 as SVGIG (reference sequence). V gave up 3 bases and J gave up 1 base, with 18 bases separating them. The CDR3 sequence is 16 residues long. CDR3 sequence: CAWSHGPGQGQETQYF. Written as DNA, the CDR3 is TGTGCCTGGAGCCACGGTCCGGGGCAGGGCCAAGAGACCCAGTACTTC.

The chain combines TRBV2 with TRBJ1-5, with D unclear. This CDR3 region has 13 residues. CDR1 and CDR2 (germline): SNHLY, FYNNEI. With 8 bases removed from V and 4 bases from J, the gap between germline ends came to 12 bases. As DNA, the CDR3 is TGTGCCAGCCGGGTGGTCCTAAATCAGCCCCAGCATTTT. Protein sequence: CASRVVLNQPQHF.

The rearrangement uses TRBV6-1 and TRBJ2-5, with 8 bases that match TRBD2. The CDR3 is 16 residues long. Germline-derived CDR1 and CDR2 are MNHNS and SASEGT. Unmatched junction bases numbered 7, after V lost 2 bases and J lost 2 bases. The CDR3 here is CASSEKVAGYQETQYF. CDR3 in DNA: TGTGCCAGCAGTGAAAAGGTAGCGGGATATCAAGAGACCCAGTACTTC.

The chain employs TRBV7-3 and TRBJ2-5; D ambiguous. This CDR3 spans 13 amino acids. Germline CDR1 reads SGHTA; CDR2 reads FQGTGA. V shed 2 bases and J shed 0 bases, with 4 bases lying between them. The CDR3 region is CASSLSNQETQYF. The CDR3 DNA reads TGTGCCAGCAGCTTATCCAACCAAGAGACCCAGTACTTC.

The chain employs TRBV19 and TRBJ2-5, with TRBD2 identical over 14 bases. Trimming cost V 4 bases and J 4 bases; bases outside gene matches: 2. CDR1 and CDR2 from the germline V gene are LNHDA and SQIVND (reference sequence). The CDR3 consists of 15 residues. CDR3 region: CASSRTSGGRETQYF. CDR3 nucleotides: TGTGCCAGTAGTAGGACTAGCGGGGGGAGAGAGACCCAGTACTTC.

The CDR3 here is CASSHNRVADTQYF. Written as DNA, the CDR3 is TGTGCCAGCAGCCATAACAGGGTCGCAGATACGCAGTATTTT. V and J are TRBV5-4 and TRBJ2-3; tentatively, D is TRBD1 (6 bases). This CDR3 comprises 14 residues. V lost 4 bases and J 4 bases, leaving 13 bases between the germline ends. CDR1 SGHNT and CDR2 YYREEE come from the germline V gene (reference sequence).

CDR3 region: CSVGGVNEAFF. CDR3 in DNA: TGCAGCGTTGGGGGGGTGAATGAAGCTTTCTTT. V and J are TRBV29-1 and TRBJ1-1; tentatively, D is TRBD1 (5 bases). Between the trimmed V and J ends, which lost 4 bases and 7 bases, there was a span of 10 bases. Germline CDR1 SQVTM, CDR2 ANQGSEA. This CDR3 region has 11 residues.

The chain couples TRBV19 to TRBJ2-3; 9 bases agree with TRBD2. The V segment lost 7 bases and the J segment 1 base; nucleotides outside the gene matches: 6. Looked up from germline, CDR1 is LNHDA and CDR2 is SQIVND (reference sequence). This CDR3 comprises 15 residues. The CDR3: CASTQTSGRTDTQYF. The CDR3 DNA reads as TGTGCCAGTACCCAGACTAGCGGCCGCACAGATACGCAGTATTTT.

The chain recombines TRBV2 with TRBJ1-1; D is undetermined. V was shortened by 3 bases and J by 5 bases, with 7 bases between the two germline ends. From germline, CDR1 is SNHLY and CDR2 FYNNEI. CDR3 size: 12 residues. CDR3 nucleotide sequence: TGTGCCAGCAGTGATGAAGGGACTGAAGCTTTCTTT. Translated: CASSDEGTEAFF.

The chain combines TRBV5-4 with TRBJ2-1; D not certain. Germline-derived CDR1 and CDR2 are SGHNT and YYREEE (reference sequence). Between the trimmed V and J ends, which lost 0 bases and 1 base, there was a span of 11 bases. This CDR3 comprises 16 residues. The CDR3 loop reads CASSLGVTASYNEQFF. CDR3 sequence (DNA): TGTGCCAGCAGCTTGGGGGTTACCGCTTCCTACAATGAGCAGTTCTTC.

This clone occurred once. The chain recombines TRBV6-5 with TRBJ1-1, with D perhaps matching TRBD1 (5 bases). This CDR3 has 15 residues. CDR1 and CDR2 (germline): MNHEY, SVGAGI. V was shortened by 7 bases and J by 1 base, with 16 bases between the two germline ends. The CDR3, as DNA: TGTGCCAGCACCGAATGGGGGGGACGGAACACTGAAGCTTTCTTT. The encoded protein is CASTEWGGRNTEAFF.

The chain recombines TRBV28 with TRBJ1-1, with no clear D. The germline V gene encodes CDR1 MDHEN and CDR2 SYDVKM. The V end lost 3 bases, the J end lost 1 base, and 18 bases lay between the germline ends. This CDR3 contains 17 residues. CDR3 nucleotide sequence: TGTGCCAGCAGTTTCCTACCGGGCCAGCAAGGGAACACTGAAGCTTTCTTT. Its protein is CASSFLPGQQGNTEAFF.

This clone was recorded only once. The chain combines TRBV6-1 with TRBJ1-5; D is ambiguous. V dropped 3 bases and J dropped 0 bases, with 9 bases sitting between them. Germline lookup yields CDR1 MNHNS and CDR2 SASEGT. The CDR3 is 15 residues long. The DNA for the CDR3 is TGTGCCAGCAGTGATCCAGGCTATAGCAATCAGCCCCAGCATTTT. Translated, it gives CASSDPGYSNQPQHF.

This CDR3 is CASSLEYRGLSDTQYF. As DNA, the CDR3 is TGTGCCAGCAGCTTAGAGTACAGGGGGCTGTCAGATACGCAGTATTTT. The chain carries TRBV11-2 and TRBJ2-3; 9 bases agree with TRBD1. Germline loops: CDR1 SGHAT, CDR2 FQNNGV. Unmatched junction bases numbered 5, after V lost 0 bases and J lost 4 bases. This CDR3 region has 16 residues.

This clone was observed a handful of times. The chain links TRBV6-5 to TRBJ1-1; the match to TRBD1 covers 7 bases. This CDR3 contains 15 residues. Trimming at V came to 4 bases and at J to 5 bases, leaving 10 bases not matched to a gene. CDR1 is MNHEY and CDR2 is SVGAGI in the germline V gene. CDR3: CASSLGQGVRTEAFF. CDR3 DNA sequence: TGTGCCAGCAGTTTGGGGCAGGGGGTGCGTACTGAAGCTTTCTTT.

The J gene is TRBJ2-3, the V gene TRBV18, with D hard to call. CDR1 is KGHSH and CDR2 is LQKENI in the germline V gene. V shed 0 bases and J shed 6 bases, with 7 bases lying between them. The CDR3 is 13 residues long. The CDR3 sequence is CASSPPYPDTQYF. The DNA for the CDR3 is TGTGCCAGCTCACCACCGTATCCGGATACGCAGTATTTT. The complete variable domain, with remaining parts taken from reference TRBV18 and TRBJ2-3, reads NAGVMQNPRHLVRRRGQEARLRCSPMKGHSHVYWYRQLPEEGLKFMVYLQKENIIDESGMPKERFSAEFPKEGPSILRIQQVVRGDSAAYFCASSPPYPDTQYFGPGTRLTVL.

The chain is built from TRBV18 and TRBJ2-3; the match to TRBD2 covers 12 bases. The CDR3 spans 20 residues. In germline, CDR1 is KGHSH, CDR2 LQKENI. Losses at the gene ends were 3 bases for V and 2 bases for J; bases not matched to a gene: 15. The CDR3, as DNA: TGTGCCAGCTCACCTTTTCAACCTAGCGGGAGGGGATCAAACACAGATACGCAGTATTTT. It translates to CASSPFQPSGRGSNTDTQYF.

The gene calls are TRBV5-1 and TRBJ2-1, with D perhaps TRBD2 (7 bases). Trimming stripped 4 bases from V and 3 bases from J, with 14 bases between. The CDR3 runs to 15 residues. Germline CDR1 is SGHRS and CDR2 is YFSETQ. CDR3 region: CASSPRGGGYNEQFF. Written as DNA, the CDR3 is TGCGCCAGCAGCCCCAGGGGCGGGGGCTACAATGAGCAGTTCTTC.